The clone carrying this T cell receptor (beta chain) was counted at least ten times. Antigen: not known. The TCR beta CDR3 regions underwent amplification using RNA transcripts as the source. The HTBI primer set drove a first-round RT-PCR of the TCR CDR3. A single record per CDR3 protein comes from TCRdb applying MiXCR to the multiplex PCR reads. The sample yields hundreds of thousands of distinct CDR3 sequences, approximately 17% seen once. This record comes from a study of T cells in Graves' hyperthyroidism and ophthalmopathy. Findings of the study overall: Expanded thyroid clonotypes (above 0.001) were mostly also found in blood.

The sample taken for sequencing was blood. This TCR derives from a woman under 30 with Graves' ophthalmopathy.

The DNA for the CDR3 is TGTGCCTGGGCATTTGCAACTAATGAAAAACTGTTTTTT. Protein product: CAWAFATNEKLFF. The V call is TRBV30, the J call TRBJ1-4, with unresolved D. The germline gives CDR1 GTSNPN, CDR2 SVGIG (reference sequence). The CDR3 has 13 residues. The V end lost 5 bases, the J end lost 0 bases, and 7 bases lay between the germline ends.